A selection of T cell receptor beta chains follows, all from one sample in a study of blood T cells in healthy people across ages. TCRdb re-called the 5' RACE reads with MiXCR, one entry per CDR3 protein. This table holds over 950,000 distinct CDR3 sequences, around two fifths found once. The specimen was blood. The receptors were gathered from a man aged 18 to 30 in good health. Each CDR3 is given without its conserved first and last residue. Clone sizes are given selectively: once, few, many, or a class where the clone is expanded.

j_call v_call clone_size cdr3_aa
TRBJ1-2 TRBV6-5 few ASKQDSGYT
TRBJ2-3 TRBV9 - ASSVAGTTDTQY
- TRBV20-1 few SARDGTRPGEQY
TRBJ1-2 TRBV6-6 - ASSPGTGTHGYT
TRBJ2-3 TRBV20-1 - SARRGTSGVSDTQY
TRBJ1-5 TRBV12-3/TRBV12-4 - ARRAEGWKSNQPQH
TRBJ2-3 TRBV6-2/TRBV6-3 - ASSYGTSGGARADTQY
TRBJ1-1 TRBV27 few ASSLRVLGLANTEAF
TRBJ1-4 TRBV25-1 few ASSASGTADEKLF
TRBJ1-6 TRBV7-9 once ASSLSLRVSPLH
TRBJ2-2 TRBV5-1 - ASSLSAAGELF
TRBJ1-5 TRBV6-2/TRBV6-3 - ASSYSNGLEDNQPQH
TRBJ1-1 TRBV27 once ASSLTEQNTEAF
TRBJ1-4 TRBV4-1 - VSAGPRLARREKLF
TRBJ1-1 TRBV28 - ASTDSFITEAF
TRBJ2-3 TRBV6-5 - ASSYAGTSGTDTQY
TRBJ2-7 TRBV20-1 - SARETQGLAYEQY
TRBJ2-1 TRBV30 - AWSVERDMGF
TRBJ2-1 TRBV2 - AGRGNEQF
TRBJ1-1 TRBV4-3 few ASSQGRRGLGTEAF
TRBJ2-1 TRBV3-1 - ASSPRGGYSYNEQF
- TRBV12-3/TRBV12-4 - ASSLGLGHGYEQY
TRBJ1-1 TRBV6-2/TRBV6-3 - ASTESKTVEAF
TRBJ2-1 TRBV20-1 - SAIERGGLYNEQF
TRBJ2-7 TRBV24-1 - ATSSASESSYNEQY
TRBJ2-5 TRBV12-3/TRBV12-4 - ASSSRRDRANEQY
TRBJ1-2 TRBV4-3 few ASSPSRGPGGYT
TRBJ1-2 TRBV7-9 few ASSLWDLDNTYGYT
TRBJ1-1 TRBV4-1 - ASSPLDGMRTEAF
TRBJ2-5 TRBV10-3 few AISESTTATQY
TRBJ2-7 TRBV2 once ASSEVRTGGEQY
TRBJ2-1 TRBV11-2 few ASSLDLGRLEQF
TRBJ1-2 TRBV4-2 - ASSQDPDNYGYT
TRBJ1-3 TRBV13 - ASSLDEGSSGNTIY
TRBJ1-2 TRBV4-3 - ASSQDKTGRKVFGYT
TRBJ1-5 TRBV20-1 - SARSNGGASSNQPQH
TRBJ2-1 TRBV28 few ASSQFRRGPFYNEQF
TRBJ2-5 TRBV7-2 - ASSLARGGPHQETQY
TRBJ1-1 TRBV6-6 few ASSYPTGLLNTEAF
TRBJ1-2 TRBV18 - ASSWGEEGYT
TRBJ2-1 TRBV20-1 - SAPGVLANHNEQF
TRBJ2-2 TRBV20-1 - SAPRGGVVNTGELF
TRBJ2-7 TRBV5-1 few ASSLDIDDSYEQY
TRBJ2-2 TRBV20-1 many SALKGQGASGELF
TRBJ2-5 TRBV2 - ASTKRQGLGGGQETQY
TRBJ2-5 TRBV4-1 - ASSQGTGSETQY